The 18 T cell receptor beta chains below all came from one sample that was sequenced in a study of OX40 agonist ivuxolimab in advanced cancers. Libraries were prepared by immunoSEQ multiplex PCR; TCRdb keeps only in-frame clonotypes and omits some of them. This sample has 15,000 to 20,000 clones; about 85% occur once, and the top ten carry approximately 13%. Sequencing was performed on CD4+ or CD8+ T cells sorted from blood, taken in a trial of the OX40 agonist ivuxolimab. The receptors come from an adult with an advanced solid tumor such as melanoma, head and neck, liver or kidney cancer.

This clone has only one observation. In nucleotides, the CDR3 is TGTGCCATCAGCGGGTCGACGGGAGTACGTGCGGATACGCAGTATTTT. Translation gives CAISGSTGVRADTQYF. This rearrangement joins TRBV10-3 to TRBJ2-3; TRBD2 might be the D (6 bases). CDR1 is ENHRY, CDR2 SYGVKD, per germline. The CDR3 sequence is 16 residues long. Trimming stripped 6 bases from V and 6 bases from J, with 22 bases between.

CDR3 nucleotide sequence: TGTGCCAGCAGTTACTCAGGGGACCTCTTTCAAGAGACCCAGTACTTC. It encodes CASSYSGDLFQETQYF. This chain links TRBV6-5 with TRBJ2-5; D could derive from TRBD1 or TRBD2 (5 bases each). The CDR3 length is 16 residues. V was clipped by 0 bases and J by 2 bases, with 13 bases between them. The germline V gene encodes CDR1 MNHEY and CDR2 SVGAGI.

V usage is TRBV29-1 and J usage is TRBJ2-7; D might be TRBD1 (5 bases). Germline-derived CDR1 and CDR2 are SQVTM and ANQGSEA. The CDR3 contains 12 residues. V was cut by 4 bases and J by 2 bases, with 9 bases left in between. CDR3 in DNA: TGCAGCGTTGCAGGGAATACCTACGAGCAGTACTTC. The encoded protein is CSVAGNTYEQYF.

The chain couples TRBV9 to TRBJ2-1; 8 bases map to TRBD1. J lost 9 bases, V lost 4 bases, and 6 bases had no gene match. Germline lookup yields CDR1 SGDLS and CDR2 YYNGEE. CDR3 size: 13 residues. CDR3 in DNA: TGTGCCAGCAGCCAGGGGGCGCGGGCTGAGCAGTTCTTC. Translation: CASSQGARAEQFF.

The chain carries TRBV6-5 and TRBJ2-7; 7 bases align to TRBD2. The trim removed 5 bases at V and 6 bases at J, leaving 13 bases unmatched. Looked up from germline, CDR1 is MNHEY and CDR2 is SVGAGI. The CDR3 consists of 15 residues. Here the CDR3 DNA reads TGTGCCAGCAGTCCGAACGTTGGGGGAGGGTTCGAGCAGTACTTC. It specifies CASSPNVGGGFEQYF.

The V call is TRBV28, the J call TRBJ1-1; no definite D call. The CDR3 sequence is 16 residues long. In germline, CDR1 is MDHEN, CDR2 SYDVKM. V lost 8 bases, J lost 1 base, and 20 bases lay in between. CDR3 loop: CASSELGFVGNTEAFF. Here the CDR3 DNA reads TGTGCCAGCTCGGAATTGGGCTTTGTGGGGAACACTGAAGCTTTCTTT. Drawing the rest from reference TRBV28 and TRBJ1-1, the complete variable domain is DVKVTQSSRYLVKRTGEKVFLECVQDMDHENMFWYRQDPGLGLRLIYFSYDVKMKEKGDIPEGYSVSREKKERFSLILESASTNQTSMYLCASSELGFVGNTEAFFGQGTRLTVV.

V gene TRBV28 combines with J gene TRBJ2-3; D may be TRBD2 (5 bases). The CDR3 length is 16 residues. Germline assignment: CDR1 MDHEN and CDR2 SYDVKM. V was trimmed by 7 bases and J by 0 bases, leaving 17 bases between them. The CDR3 sequence is CASTTPAAASTDTQYF. DNA of the CDR3: TGTGCCAGCACAACCCCAGCGGCAGCTAGCACAGATACGCAGTATTTT.

The gene calls are TRBV28 and TRBJ2-7, with 8 positions matching TRBD2. The germline gives CDR1 MDHEN, CDR2 SYDVKM. The ends lost 11 bases at V and 4 bases at J; junction bases unmatched: 10. CDR3 length: 13 amino acids. CDR3 nucleotide sequence: TGTGCCTCCCACGGTAGCGGGAATTACGAGCAGTACTTC. Protein: CASHGSGNYEQYF.

V and J are TRBV6-5 and TRBJ1-2; D not certain. V shed 0 bases and J shed 5 bases, with 13 bases lying between them. The germline CDR1 and CDR2 sequences are MNHEY and SVGAGI. This CDR3 has 15 residues. The CDR3 bases are TGTGCCAGCAGTTACTCGGCTTTGGCAGCATATGGCTACACCTTC. Encoded protein: CASSYSALAAYGYTF.

The chain joins TRBV12-1 to TRBJ2-5. TRBV12-1 constitutes a pseudogene. The CDR3 is 11 amino acids. The CDR3 nucleotides read TGTGCCAGCAGCTTTAAAGAGACCCAGTACTTC. Translated: CASSFKETQYF.

This sequence joins TRBV5-6 and TRBJ2-1; the D gene is possibly TRBD2 (6 bases). V lost 6 bases and J lost 8, with 15 bases in between. This CDR3 contains 13 residues. Germline lookup yields CDR1 SGHDT and CDR2 YYEEEE. The CDR3 bases are TGTGCCAGCAACCACTTGGGGGGAGATGAGCAGTTCTTC. It is translated as CASNHLGGDEQFF. Looking up the rest from reference TRBV5-6 and TRBJ2-1 gives the full variable domain: DAGVTQSPTHLIKTRGQQVTLRCSPKSGHDTVSWYQQALGQGPQFIFQYYEEEERQRGNFPDRFSGHQFPNYSSELNVNALLLGDSALYLCASNHLGGDEQFFGPGTRLTVL.

This clone was seen just once. This chain connects TRBV5-5 to TRBJ2-7; 8 bases fit TRBD2. Trimming at V came to 0 bases and at J to 9 bases, leaving 11 bases not matched to a gene. Germline V gene lookup returns CDR1 SGHKS and CDR2 YYEKEE (reference sequence). This CDR3 has 15 amino acids. The CDR3 loop is CASSLETSGPARQYF. In DNA form, the CDR3 reads TGTGCCAGCAGCTTGGAAACTAGCGGCCCTGCTAGGCAGTACTTC. The full variable domain, in which reference TRBV5-5 and TRBJ2-7 provide the parts outside the CDR3, is DAGVTQSPTHLIKTRGQQVTLRCSPISGHKSVSWYQQVLGQGPQFIFQYYEKEERGRGNFPDRFSARQFPNYSSELNVNALLLGDSALYLCASSLETSGPARQYFGPGTRLTVT.

The chain links TRBV9 to TRBJ2-5, with D perhaps given as TRBD1 or TRBD2 (5 bases each). CDR3 length equals 16 residues. Germline CDR1 SGDLS, CDR2 YYNGEE. The V gene lost 3 bases and the J gene lost 5 bases, with 20 bases spanning the gap. CDR3 in amino acids: CASSANRDGGMETQYF. In DNA, the CDR3 is TGTGCCAGCAGCGCAAATCGGGACGGAGGAATGGAGACCCAGTACTTC.

This clone counts as medium-sized (0.01 to 0.1%). This chain links TRBV9 with TRBJ2-3, with no clear D. The CDR3 consists of 17 residues. Germline V gene lookup returns CDR1 SGDLS and CDR2 YYNGEE. The V end was cut by 0 bases, the J end by 4 bases, with 18 bases between. The CDR3 DNA reads as TGTGCCAGCAGCGTAGGTGGGAAAGGGCCATGGGCAGATACGCAGTATTTT. This sequence encodes CASSVGGKGPWADTQYF.

The V call is TRBV18, the J call TRBJ1-2; the D is unclear. The CDR3 is 15 residues long. In germline, CDR1 is KGHSH, CDR2 LQKENI. Trimming took off 3 bases at V and 2 bases at J, with 13 bases between the two ends. CDR3 sequence reads: CASSPSNSLNYGYTF. The CDR3 DNA reads TGTGCCAGCTCACCCTCGAACAGCCTGAACTATGGCTACACCTTC. Filled out from reference TRBV18 and TRBJ1-2, the complete variable domain reads NAGVMQNPRHLVRRRGQEARLRCSPMKGHSHVYWYRQLPEEGLKFMVYLQKENIIDESGMPKERFSAEFPKEGPSILRIQQVVRGDSAAYFCASSPSNSLNYGYTFGSGTRLTVV.

This sequence joins TRBV27 and TRBJ1-5; D not resolved. CDR1 is MNHEY and CDR2 is SMNVEV in the germline V gene (reference sequence). With 6 bases removed from V and 7 bases from J, the gap between germline ends came to 13 bases. The CDR3 loop spans 13 amino acids. This CDR3 is CASSPAGLQPQHF. The DNA for the CDR3 is TGTGCCAGCAGCCCCGCGGGGTTGCAGCCCCAGCATTTT.

The chain combines TRBV6-6 with TRBJ2-1; 15 positions agree with TRBD2. Looked up from germline, CDR1 is MNHNY and CDR2 is SVGAGI (reference sequence). This CDR3 contains 16 residues. Germline trimming cut 5 bases from V and 7 bases from J; bases unmatched to any gene: 6. CDR3 sequence reads: CASSASGTSGRNEQFF. DNA of the CDR3: TGTGCCAGCAGTGCTTCTGGGACTAGCGGGAGGAATGAGCAGTTCTTC.

Details on this clone: Germline and junction disagree at one end, which may indicate a read error. The chain carries TRBV7-2 and TRBJ2-7; the D is unclear. CDR1 is SGHTA, CDR2 FQGNSA, per germline. This CDR3 is 15 amino acids long. This CDR3 is CASSQDTSQAYEQYF. The CDR3 DNA follows: TGCGCCAGCAGCCAAGATACGTCCCAGGCCTACGAGCAGTACTTC.